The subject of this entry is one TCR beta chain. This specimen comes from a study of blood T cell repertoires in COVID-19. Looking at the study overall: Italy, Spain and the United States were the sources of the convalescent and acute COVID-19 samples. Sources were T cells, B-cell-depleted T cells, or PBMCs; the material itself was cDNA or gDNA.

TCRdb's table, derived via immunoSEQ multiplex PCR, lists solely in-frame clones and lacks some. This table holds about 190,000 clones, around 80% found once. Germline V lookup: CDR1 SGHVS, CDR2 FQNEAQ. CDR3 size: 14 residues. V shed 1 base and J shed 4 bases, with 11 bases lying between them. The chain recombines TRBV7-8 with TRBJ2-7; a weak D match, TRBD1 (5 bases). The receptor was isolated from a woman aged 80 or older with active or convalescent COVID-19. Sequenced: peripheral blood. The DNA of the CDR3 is TGTGCCAGCAGCTTAGTGAGCCAGGGTTACGAGCAGTACTTC. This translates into CASSLVSQGYEQYF.